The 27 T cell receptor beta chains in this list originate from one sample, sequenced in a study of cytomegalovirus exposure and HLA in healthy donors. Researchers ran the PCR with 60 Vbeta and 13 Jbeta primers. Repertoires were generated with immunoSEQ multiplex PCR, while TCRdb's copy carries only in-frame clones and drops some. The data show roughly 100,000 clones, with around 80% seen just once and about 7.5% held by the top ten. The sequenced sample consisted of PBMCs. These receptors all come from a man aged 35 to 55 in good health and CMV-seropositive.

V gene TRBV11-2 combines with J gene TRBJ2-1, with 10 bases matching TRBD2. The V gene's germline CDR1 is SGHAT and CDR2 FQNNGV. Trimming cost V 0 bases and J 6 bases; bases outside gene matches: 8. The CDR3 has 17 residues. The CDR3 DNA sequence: TGTGCCAGCAGCTTAGAGGGCTGGGGGACTAGCGCCAATGAGCAGTTCTTC. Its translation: CASSLEGWGTSANEQFF.

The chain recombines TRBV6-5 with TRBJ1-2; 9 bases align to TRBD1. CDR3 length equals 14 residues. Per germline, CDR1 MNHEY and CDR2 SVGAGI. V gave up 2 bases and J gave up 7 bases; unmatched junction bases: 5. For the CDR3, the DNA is TGTGCCAGCAGTTACGGTGACAGGGGGGGTGGCTACACCTTC. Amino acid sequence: CASSYGDRGGGYTF.

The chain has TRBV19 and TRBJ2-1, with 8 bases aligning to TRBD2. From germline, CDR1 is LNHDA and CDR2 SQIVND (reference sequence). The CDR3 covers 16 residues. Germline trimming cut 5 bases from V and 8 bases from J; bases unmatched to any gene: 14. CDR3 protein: CASSWRGALVSDEQFF. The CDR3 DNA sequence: TGTGCCAGTAGTTGGCGGGGGGCCCTGGTTAGTGATGAGCAGTTCTTC.

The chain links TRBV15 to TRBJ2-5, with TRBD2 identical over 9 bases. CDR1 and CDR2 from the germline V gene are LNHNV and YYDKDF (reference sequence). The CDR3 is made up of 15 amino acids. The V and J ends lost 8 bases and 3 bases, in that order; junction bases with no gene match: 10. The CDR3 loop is CATGGGRLAEETQYF. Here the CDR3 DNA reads TGTGCCACCGGCGGGGGGAGACTAGCGGAAGAGACCCAGTACTTC. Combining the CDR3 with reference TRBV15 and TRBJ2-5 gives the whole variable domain DAMVIQNPRYQVTQFGKPVTLSCSQTLNHNVMYWYQQKSSQAPKLLFHYYDKDFNNEADTPDNFQSRRPNTSFCFLDIRSPGLGDTAMYLCATGGGRLAEETQYFGPGTRLLVL.

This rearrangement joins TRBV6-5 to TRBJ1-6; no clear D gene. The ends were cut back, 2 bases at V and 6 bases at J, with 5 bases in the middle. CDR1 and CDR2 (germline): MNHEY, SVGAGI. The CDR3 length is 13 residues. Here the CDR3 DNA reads TGTGCCAGCAGTTACGGCATTAATTCACCCCTCCACTTT. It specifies CASSYGINSPLHF.

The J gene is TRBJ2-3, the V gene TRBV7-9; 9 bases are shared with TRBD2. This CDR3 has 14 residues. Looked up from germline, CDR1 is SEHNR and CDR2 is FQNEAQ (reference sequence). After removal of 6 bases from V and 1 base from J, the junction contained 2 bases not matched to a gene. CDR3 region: CASSWTSGTDTQYF. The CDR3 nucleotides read TGTGCCAGCAGTTGGACTAGCGGCACAGATACGCAGTATTTT.

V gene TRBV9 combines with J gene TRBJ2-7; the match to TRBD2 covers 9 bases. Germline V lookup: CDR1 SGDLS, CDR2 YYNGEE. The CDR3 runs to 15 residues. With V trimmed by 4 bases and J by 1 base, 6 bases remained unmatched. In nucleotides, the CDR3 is TGTGCCAGCAGCCCTAGACTAGCGGATTCCTACGAGCAGTACTTC. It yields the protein CASSPRLADSYEQYF.

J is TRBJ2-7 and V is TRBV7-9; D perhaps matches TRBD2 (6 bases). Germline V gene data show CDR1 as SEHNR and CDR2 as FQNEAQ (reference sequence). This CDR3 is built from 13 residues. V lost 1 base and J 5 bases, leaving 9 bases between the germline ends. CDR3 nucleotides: TGTGCCAGCAGCTTAGGAGGAGGGGACGAGCAGTACTTC. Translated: CASSLGGGDEQYF.

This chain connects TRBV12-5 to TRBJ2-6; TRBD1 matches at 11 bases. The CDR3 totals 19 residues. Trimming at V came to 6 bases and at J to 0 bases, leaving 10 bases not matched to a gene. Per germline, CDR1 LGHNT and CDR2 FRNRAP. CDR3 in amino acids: CASGIGTGTGGSGANVLTF. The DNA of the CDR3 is TGTGCTAGTGGAATAGGAACCGGGACAGGGGGCTCTGGGGCCAACGTCCTGACTTTC.

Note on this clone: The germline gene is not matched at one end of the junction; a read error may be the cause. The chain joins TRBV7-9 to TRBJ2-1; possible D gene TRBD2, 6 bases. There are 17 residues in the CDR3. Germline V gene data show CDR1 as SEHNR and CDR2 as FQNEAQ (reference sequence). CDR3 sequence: CSSSVSLASRSYNEQFF. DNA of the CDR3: TGTTCCAGCAGCGTATCTCTAGCGTCGCGTTCCTACAATGAGCAGTTCTTC. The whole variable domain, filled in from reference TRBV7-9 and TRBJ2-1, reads DTGVSQNPRHKITKRGQNVTFRCDPISEHNRLYWYRQTLGQGPEFLTYFQNEAQLEKSRLLSDRFSAERPKGSFSTLEIQRTEQGDSAMYLCSSSVSLASRSYNEQFFGPGTRLTVL.

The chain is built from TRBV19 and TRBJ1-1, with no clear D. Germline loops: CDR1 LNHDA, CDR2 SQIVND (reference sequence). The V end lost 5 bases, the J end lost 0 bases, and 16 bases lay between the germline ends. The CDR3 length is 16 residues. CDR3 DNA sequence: TGTGCCAGTAGTCCCCGTGAGGGTAGGATGAACACTGAAGCTTTCTTT. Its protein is CASSPREGRMNTEAFF.

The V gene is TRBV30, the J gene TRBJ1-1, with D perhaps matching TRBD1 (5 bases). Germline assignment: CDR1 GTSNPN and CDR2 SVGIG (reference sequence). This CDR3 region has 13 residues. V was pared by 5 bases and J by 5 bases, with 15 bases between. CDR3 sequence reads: CAWGGPGGTEAFF. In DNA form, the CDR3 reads TGTGCCTGGGGTGGTCCGGGGGGTACTGAAGCTTTCTTT.

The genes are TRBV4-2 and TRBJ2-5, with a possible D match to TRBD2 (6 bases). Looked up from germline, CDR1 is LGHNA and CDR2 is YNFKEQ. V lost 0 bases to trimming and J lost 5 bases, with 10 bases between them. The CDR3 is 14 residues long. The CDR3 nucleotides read TGTGCCAGCAGCCAAGATGTTGGGGGGGAGACCCAGTACTTC. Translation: CASSQDVGGETQYF.

The CDR3 loop reads CASSLSTLVGTESHEQYF. The CDR3 nucleotides are TGTGCCAGCAGCTTATCGACGCTGGTCGGGACAGAAAGCCACGAGCAGTACTTC. This sequence joins TRBV11-2 and TRBJ2-5; 7 bases map to TRBD1. Gene TRBJ2-7 matches the end of the DNA better, so the J call may be wrong. CDR1 is SGHAT and CDR2 is FQNNGV in the germline V gene. This CDR3 has 18 amino acids.

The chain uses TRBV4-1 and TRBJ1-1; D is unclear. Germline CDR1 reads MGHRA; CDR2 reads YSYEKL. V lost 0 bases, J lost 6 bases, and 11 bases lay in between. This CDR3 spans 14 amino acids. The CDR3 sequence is CASSQDRSGSEAFF. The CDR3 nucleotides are TGCGCCAGCAGCCAAGATCGTTCGGGATCTGAAGCTTTCTTT.

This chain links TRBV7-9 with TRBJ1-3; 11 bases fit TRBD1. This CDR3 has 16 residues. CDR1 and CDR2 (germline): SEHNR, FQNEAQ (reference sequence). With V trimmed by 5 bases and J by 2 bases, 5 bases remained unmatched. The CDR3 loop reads CASSDWTGGTGNTIYF. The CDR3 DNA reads TGTGCCAGCAGCGATTGGACAGGGGGCACTGGAAACACCATATATTTT.

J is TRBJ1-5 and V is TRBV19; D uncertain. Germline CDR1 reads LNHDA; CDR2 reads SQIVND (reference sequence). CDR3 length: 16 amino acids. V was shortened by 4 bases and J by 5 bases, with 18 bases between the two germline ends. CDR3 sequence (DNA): TGTGCCAGTAGTACCAGAGACCCAGGAGGGTATCAGCCCCAGCATTTT. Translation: CASSTRDPGGYQPQHF.

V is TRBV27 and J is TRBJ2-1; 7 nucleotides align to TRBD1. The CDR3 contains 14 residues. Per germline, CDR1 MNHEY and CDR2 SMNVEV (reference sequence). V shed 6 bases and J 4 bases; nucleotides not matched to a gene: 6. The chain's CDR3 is CASSPDRAYNEQFF. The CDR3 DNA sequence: TGTGCCAGCAGCCCTGACAGGGCTTACAATGAGCAGTTCTTC.

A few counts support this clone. The CDR3 DNA reads TGTGCCAGCAGTCACCTGGGCAGGGCGAGCACTGAAGCTTTCTTT. It specifies CASSHLGRASTEAFF. The J gene is TRBJ1-1, the V gene TRBV27, with D possibly matching TRBD1 (5 bases). CDR3 length equals 15 residues. Trimming cost V 5 bases and J 4 bases, with 17 bases left between them. CDR1 is MNHEY and CDR2 is SMNVEV in the germline V gene (reference sequence).

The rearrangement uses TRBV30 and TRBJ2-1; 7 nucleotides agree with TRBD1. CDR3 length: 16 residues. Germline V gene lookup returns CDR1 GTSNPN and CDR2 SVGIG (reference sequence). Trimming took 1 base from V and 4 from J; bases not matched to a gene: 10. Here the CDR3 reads CAWSASGRGNYNEQFF. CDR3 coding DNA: TGTGCCTGGAGTGCTTCGGGCAGGGGGAATTACAATGAGCAGTTCTTC.

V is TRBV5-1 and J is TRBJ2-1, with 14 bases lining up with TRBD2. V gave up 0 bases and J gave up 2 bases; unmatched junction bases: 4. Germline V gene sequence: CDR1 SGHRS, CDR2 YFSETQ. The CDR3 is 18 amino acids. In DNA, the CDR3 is TGCGCCAGCAGCTTGGGCGGGACTAGCGGGAGCACCTACAATGAGCAGTTCTTC. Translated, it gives CASSLGGTSGSTYNEQFF.

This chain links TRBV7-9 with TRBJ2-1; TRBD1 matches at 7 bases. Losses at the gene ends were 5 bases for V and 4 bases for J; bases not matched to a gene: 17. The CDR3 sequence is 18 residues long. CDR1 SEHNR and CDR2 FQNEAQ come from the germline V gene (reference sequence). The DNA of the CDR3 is TGTGCCAGCAGCCCGGCTCAGGGGGATTGGAGCTCTTACAATGAGCAGTTCTTC. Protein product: CASSPAQGDWSSYNEQFF.

CDR3 region: CASSPAGDSVLIAHNEQFF. For the CDR3, the DNA is TGTGCCAGCAGCCCAGCCGGGGACAGCGTATTGATCGCCCACAATGAGCAGTTCTTC. The V and J genes are TRBV7-3 and TRBJ2-1; 7 bases agree with TRBD1. The junction had 21 bases not matched to a gene; V was cut back by 5 bases and J by 5 bases. This CDR3 spans 19 amino acids. Germline assignment: CDR1 SGHTA and CDR2 FQGTGA.

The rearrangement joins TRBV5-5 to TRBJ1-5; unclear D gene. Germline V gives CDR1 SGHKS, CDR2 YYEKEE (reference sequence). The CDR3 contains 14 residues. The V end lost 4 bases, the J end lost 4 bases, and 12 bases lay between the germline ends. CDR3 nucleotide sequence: TGTGCCAGCAGCCCTCAATACGGGAATCAGCCCCAGCATTTT. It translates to CASSPQYGNQPQHF.

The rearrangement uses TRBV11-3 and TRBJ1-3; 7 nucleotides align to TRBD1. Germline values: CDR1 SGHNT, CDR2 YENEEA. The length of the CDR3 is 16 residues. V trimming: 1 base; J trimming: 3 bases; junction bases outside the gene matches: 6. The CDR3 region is CASSLAGQLGGNTIYF. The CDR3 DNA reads TGTGCCAGCAGCTTAGCGGGACAGCTAGGTGGAAACACCATATATTTT.

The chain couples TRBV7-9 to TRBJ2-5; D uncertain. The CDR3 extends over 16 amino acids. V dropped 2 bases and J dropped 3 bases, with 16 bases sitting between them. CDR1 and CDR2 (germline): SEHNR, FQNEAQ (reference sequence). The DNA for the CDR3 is TGTGCCAGCAGCTTATGGGTAGCCGAAACCAAAGAGACCCAGTACTTC. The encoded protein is CASSLWVAETKETQYF. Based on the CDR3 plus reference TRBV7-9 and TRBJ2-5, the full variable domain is DTGVSQNPRHKITKRGQNVTFRCDPISEHNRLYWYRQTLGQGPEFLTYFQNEAQLEKSRLLSDRFSAERPKGSFSTLEIQRTEQGDSAMYLCASSLWVAETKETQYFGPGTRLLVL.

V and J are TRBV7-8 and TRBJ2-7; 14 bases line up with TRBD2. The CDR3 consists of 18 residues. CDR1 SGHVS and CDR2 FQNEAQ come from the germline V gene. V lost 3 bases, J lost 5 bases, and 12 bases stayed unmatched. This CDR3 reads CASSLISGTSGRGNEQYF. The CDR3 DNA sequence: TGTGCCAGCAGCTTGATTTCCGGGACTAGCGGGAGAGGGAACGAGCAGTACTTC.